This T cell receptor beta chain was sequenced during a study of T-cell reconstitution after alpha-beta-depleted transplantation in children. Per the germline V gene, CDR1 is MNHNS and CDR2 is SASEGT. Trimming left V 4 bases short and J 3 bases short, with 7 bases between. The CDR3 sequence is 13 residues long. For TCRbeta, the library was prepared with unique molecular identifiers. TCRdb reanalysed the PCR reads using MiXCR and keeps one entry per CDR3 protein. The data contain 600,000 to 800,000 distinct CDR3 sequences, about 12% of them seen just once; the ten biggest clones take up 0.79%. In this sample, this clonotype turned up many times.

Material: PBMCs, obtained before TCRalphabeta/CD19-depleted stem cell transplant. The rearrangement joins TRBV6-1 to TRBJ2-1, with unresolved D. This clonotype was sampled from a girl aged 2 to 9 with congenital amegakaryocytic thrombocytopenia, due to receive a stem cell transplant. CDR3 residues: CASSVGRYNEQFF. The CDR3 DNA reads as TGTGCCAGCAGTGTCGGGCGCTACAATGAGCAGTTCTTC.